The present entry profiles one T cell receptor (beta chain) with its context. The data were taken from a study of T-cell reconstitution after alpha-beta-depleted transplantation in children. The TCRbeta library incorporated unique molecular identifiers. TCRdb redid the calling of the PCR reads with MiXCR, one entry per CDR3 protein. The table lists about 540,000 distinct CDR3 sequences, approximately 20% of them singletons. The source of this sequence is a human donor who donated a stem cell graft to a child with acute lymphoblastic leukemia. The sequenced sample was PBMCs from the stem cell graft donor, obtained from the stem cell graft.

DNA of the CDR3: TGCGCCAGCAGCGCCGGGACAGGGTATACCTACGAGCAGTACTTC. It codes for CASSAGTGYTYEQYF. The genes are TRBV5-1 and TRBJ2-7, with 9 bases fitting TRBD1. The J segment lost 2 bases and the V segment lost 4 bases, leaving 7 bases of the junction unmatched. Per the germline V gene, CDR1 is SGHRS and CDR2 is YFSETQ. The CDR3 is made up of 15 amino acids.